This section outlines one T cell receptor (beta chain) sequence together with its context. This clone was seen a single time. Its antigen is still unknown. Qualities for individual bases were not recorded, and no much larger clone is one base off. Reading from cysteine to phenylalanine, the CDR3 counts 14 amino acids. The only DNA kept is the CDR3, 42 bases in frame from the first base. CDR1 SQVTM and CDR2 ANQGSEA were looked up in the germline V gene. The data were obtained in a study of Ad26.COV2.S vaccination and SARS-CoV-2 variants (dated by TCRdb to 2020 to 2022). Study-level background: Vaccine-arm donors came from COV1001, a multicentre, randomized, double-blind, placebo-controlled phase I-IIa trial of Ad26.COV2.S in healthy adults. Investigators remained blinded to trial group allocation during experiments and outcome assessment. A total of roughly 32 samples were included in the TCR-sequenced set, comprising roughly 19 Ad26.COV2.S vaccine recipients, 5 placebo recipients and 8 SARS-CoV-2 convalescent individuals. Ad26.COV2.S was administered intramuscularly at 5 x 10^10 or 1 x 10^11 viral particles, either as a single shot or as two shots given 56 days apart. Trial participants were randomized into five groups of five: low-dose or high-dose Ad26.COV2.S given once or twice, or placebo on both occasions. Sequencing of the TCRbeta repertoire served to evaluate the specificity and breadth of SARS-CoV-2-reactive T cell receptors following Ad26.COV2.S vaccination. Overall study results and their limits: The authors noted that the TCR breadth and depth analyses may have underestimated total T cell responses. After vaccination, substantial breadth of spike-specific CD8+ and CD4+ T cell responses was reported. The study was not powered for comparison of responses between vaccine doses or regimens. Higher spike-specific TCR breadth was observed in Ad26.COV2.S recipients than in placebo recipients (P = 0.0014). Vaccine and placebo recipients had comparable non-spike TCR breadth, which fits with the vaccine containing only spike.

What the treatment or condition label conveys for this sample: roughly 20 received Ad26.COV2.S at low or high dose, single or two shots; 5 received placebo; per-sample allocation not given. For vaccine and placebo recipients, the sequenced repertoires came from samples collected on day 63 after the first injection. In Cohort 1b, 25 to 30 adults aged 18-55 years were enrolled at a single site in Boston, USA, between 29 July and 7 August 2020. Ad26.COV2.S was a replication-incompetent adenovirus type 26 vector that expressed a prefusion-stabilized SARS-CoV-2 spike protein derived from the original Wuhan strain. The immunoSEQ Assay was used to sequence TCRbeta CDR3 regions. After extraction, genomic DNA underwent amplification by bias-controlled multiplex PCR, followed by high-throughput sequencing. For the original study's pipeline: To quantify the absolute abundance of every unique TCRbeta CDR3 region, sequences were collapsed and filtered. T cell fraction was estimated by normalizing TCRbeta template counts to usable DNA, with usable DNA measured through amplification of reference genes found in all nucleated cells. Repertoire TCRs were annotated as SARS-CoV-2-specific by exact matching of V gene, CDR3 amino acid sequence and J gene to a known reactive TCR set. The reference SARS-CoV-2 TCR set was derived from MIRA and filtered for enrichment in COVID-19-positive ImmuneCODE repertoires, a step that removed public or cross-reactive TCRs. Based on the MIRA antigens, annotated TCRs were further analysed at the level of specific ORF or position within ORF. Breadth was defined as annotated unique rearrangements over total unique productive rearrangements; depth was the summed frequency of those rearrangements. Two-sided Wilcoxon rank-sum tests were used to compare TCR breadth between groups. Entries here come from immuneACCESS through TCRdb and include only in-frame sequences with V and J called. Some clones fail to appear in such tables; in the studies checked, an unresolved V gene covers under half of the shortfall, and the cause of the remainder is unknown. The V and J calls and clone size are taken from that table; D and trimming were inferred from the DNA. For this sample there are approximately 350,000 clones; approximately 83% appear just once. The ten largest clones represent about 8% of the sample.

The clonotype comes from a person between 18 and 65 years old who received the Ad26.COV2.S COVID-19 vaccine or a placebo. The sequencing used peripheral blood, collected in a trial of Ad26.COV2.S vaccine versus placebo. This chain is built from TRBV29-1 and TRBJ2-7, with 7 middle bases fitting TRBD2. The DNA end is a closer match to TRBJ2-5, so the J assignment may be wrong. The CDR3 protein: CSVEESPGRETQYF. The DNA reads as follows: TGCAGCGTTGAAGAATCGCCCGGGAGGGAGACCCAGTACTTC.